The 16 T cell receptor beta chains below come from one sample, sequenced in a study of blood T cell repertoires in COVID-19. Some clones are missing from TCRdb's copy, which holds only in-frame ones; the method was immunoSEQ multiplex PCR. This sample has about 240,000 clones; approximately 83% occur once, and the top ten carry 2.5% to 3.5%. Sequenced: PBMCs or T cells enriched from blood (not recorded which). These receptors were collected from a woman in her 40s with acute COVID-19.

The J gene is TRBJ2-6, the V gene TRBV6-5; 7 nucleotides align to TRBD1. Germline V CDR1 and CDR2: MNHEY, SVGAGI. Unmatched junction bases numbered 5, after V lost 11 bases and J lost 1 base. The CDR3 has 14 amino acids. CDR3 loop: CAGGQWSGANVLTF. CDR3 sequence (DNA): TGTGCCGGGGGACAGTGGTCTGGGGCCAACGTCCTGACTTTC.

The V and J genes are TRBV7-9 and TRBJ1-2; possibly TRBD1 for D (5 bases). CDR1 is SEHNR, CDR2 FQNEAQ, per germline (reference sequence). V was pared by 7 bases and J by 12 bases, with 21 bases between. The CDR3 has 13 residues. The CDR3 region is CASTSTETDRNTF. The CDR3 region has the DNA TGTGCCAGCACCTCAACCGAGACAGACCGCAACACCTTC. Supplemented by reference TRBV7-9 and TRBJ1-2, the full variable domain reads DTGVSQNPRHKITKRGQNVTFRCDPISEHNRLYWYRQTLGQGPEFLTYFQNEAQLEKSRLLSDRFSAERPKGSFSTLEIQRTEQGDSAMYLCASTSTETDRNTFGSGTRLTVV.

V gene TRBV5-5 combines with J gene TRBJ2-5; 11 nucleotides align to TRBD1. Germline lookup yields CDR1 SGHKS and CDR2 YYEKEE (reference sequence). Trimming cost V 2 bases and J 3 bases; bases outside gene matches: 6. The CDR3 totals 16 residues. The CDR3 reads CASSFGVGQGEETQYF. The DNA for the CDR3 is TGTGCCAGCAGCTTTGGAGTGGGACAGGGGGAAGAGACCCAGTACTTC.

The chain is built from TRBV15 and TRBJ2-7; D might be TRBD1 (6 bases). V lost 0 bases and J lost 3, with 12 bases in between. The germline CDR1 and CDR2 sequences are LNHNV and YYDKDF (reference sequence). The CDR3 extends over 15 amino acids. The CDR3 sequence is CATSREIQGRYEQYF. Written as DNA, the CDR3 is TGTGCCACCAGCAGAGAAATCCAGGGGCGCTACGAGCAGTACTTC.

This clone came up a few times. CDR3 sequence (DNA): TGTGCCAGCAAGACACCCGGACAGGGGGCTCACTATGGCTACACCTTC. Translating it yields CASKTPGQGAHYGYTF. The chain joins TRBV21-1 to TRBJ1-2; the table's D call, TRBD1, has no DNA check behind it. TRBV21-1 is assigned pseudogene status. The CDR3 covers 16 residues.

This clone was recorded only once. The CDR3: CASSYDQREGHIEQFF. The CDR3 DNA reads as TGTGCCAGCAGTTACGATCAGCGGGAGGGCCATATTGAGCAGTTCTTC. The rearrangement links TRBV6-5 to TRBJ2-1; 10 bases agree with TRBD2. Germline V gene lookup returns CDR1 MNHEY and CDR2 SVGAGI. The CDR3 consists of 16 residues. V trimming: 2 bases; J trimming: 9 bases; junction bases outside the gene matches: 10.

The chain carries TRBV3-1 (or the pseudogene TRBV3-2) and TRBJ1-2; maybe TRBD1 (5 bases). Germline V gene data show CDR1 as LGHDT and CDR2 as YNNKEL (reference sequence). The CDR3 loop spans 14 amino acids. Trimming took off 3 bases at V and 3 bases at J, with 11 bases between the two ends. The CDR3 DNA sequence: TGTGCCAGCAGCCAGACAGACGGAGACTATGGCTACACCTTC. Its protein is CASSQTDGDYGYTF.

The V and J genes are TRBV7-6 and TRBJ2-3, with D unclear. The CDR3 loop spans 15 amino acids. Trimming cost V 1 base and J 3 bases, with 11 bases left between them. Germline V CDR1 and CDR2: SGHVS, FNYEAQ. CDR3 nucleotides: TGTGCCAGCAGCTTAGGGCCCACCACAACAGATACGCAGTATTTT. Translated, it gives CASSLGPTTTDTQYF.

This clone has more than one count but fewer than ten. The CDR3 here is CASSVYNEQFF. The CDR3 nucleotides are TGTGCCAGCAGCGTTTACAATGAGCAGTTCTTC. V gene TRBV6-5 combines with J gene TRBJ2-1; no definite D call. This CDR3 comprises 11 residues. Deletions cut 6 bases from V and 4 bases from J, with 4 bases between. Germline-derived CDR1 and CDR2 are MNHEY and SVGAGI.

The chain carries TRBV7-9 and TRBJ2-7, with D unclear. Trimming stripped 3 bases from V and 5 bases from J, with 11 bases between. Germline CDR1 and CDR2: SEHNR and FQNEAQ (reference sequence). The CDR3 loop spans 13 amino acids. The chain's CDR3 is CASSFGPANEQYF. The CDR3 DNA reads as TGTGCCAGCAGCTTTGGGCCCGCCAACGAGCAGTACTTC.

The chain joins TRBV3-1 (or the pseudogene TRBV3-2) to TRBJ2-7; 8 nucleotides agree with TRBD2. The CDR3 length is 15 residues. Germline V gene sequence: CDR1 LGHDT, CDR2 YNNKEL (reference sequence). V was pared by 4 bases and J by 5 bases, with 10 bases of the junction left unmatched. The CDR3 reads CASSPQAGARHEQYF. Here the CDR3 DNA reads TGTGCCAGCAGCCCACAAGCGGGAGCGAGGCACGAGCAGTACTTC.

V usage is TRBV19 and J usage is TRBJ1-4; the match to TRBD1 covers 10 bases. Unmatched junction bases numbered 6, after V lost 7 bases and J lost 7 bases. The CDR3 runs 14 residues. Germline assignment: CDR1 LNHDA and CDR2 SQIVND (reference sequence). The CDR3 DNA reads as TGTGCCAGTACAGGGGACAGGGGCTTTGAAAAACTGTTTTTT. It specifies CASTGDRGFEKLFF.

This rearrangement joins TRBV18 to TRBJ2-1, with 9 positions matching TRBD2. CDR1 KGHSH and CDR2 LQKENI come from the germline V gene. The CDR3 is 17 residues long. Trimming cost V 5 bases and J 1 base; bases outside gene matches: 9. The CDR3, as DNA: TGTGCCAGCTCATCGGGACGAGGACTAGCGTCCTACAATGAGCAGTTCTTC. It is translated as CASSSGRGLASYNEQFF. The full variable domain, its missing parts supplied by reference TRBV18 and TRBJ2-1, is NAGVMQNPRHLVRRRGQEARLRCSPMKGHSHVYWYRQLPEEGLKFMVYLQKENIIDESGMPKERFSAEFPKEGPSILRIQQVVRGDSAAYFCASSSGRGLASYNEQFFGPGTRLTVL.

This chain connects TRBV2 to TRBJ1-5; D is unclear. Germline V gene sequence: CDR1 SNHLY, CDR2 FYNNEI. This CDR3 is built from 12 residues. V was cut by 5 bases and J by 3 bases, with 5 bases left in between. Here the CDR3 DNA reads TGTGCCAGCAGTTTTATCAATCAGCCCCAGCATTTT. It specifies CASSFINQPQHF.

The J gene is TRBJ2-3, the V gene TRBV12-3 or TRBV12-4, with D uncertain. This CDR3 is built from 12 residues. Between the trimmed V and J ends, which lost 5 bases and 6 bases, there was a span of 9 bases. The CDR3 spells CASSPQSDTQYF. The CDR3 DNA sequence: TGTGCCAGCAGTCCCCAGTCGGATACGCAGTATTTT.

The V and J genes are TRBV6-5 and TRBJ2-7, with D possibly TRBD2 on 5 matching bases. CDR1 and CDR2 (germline): MNHEY, SVGAGI. Between the trimmed V and J ends, which lost 2 bases and 2 bases, there was a span of 7 bases. The CDR3 has 13 residues. Here the CDR3 DNA reads TGTGCCAGCAGTTACAGGGAGACCTACGAGCAGTACTTC. It is translated as CASSYRETYEQYF.